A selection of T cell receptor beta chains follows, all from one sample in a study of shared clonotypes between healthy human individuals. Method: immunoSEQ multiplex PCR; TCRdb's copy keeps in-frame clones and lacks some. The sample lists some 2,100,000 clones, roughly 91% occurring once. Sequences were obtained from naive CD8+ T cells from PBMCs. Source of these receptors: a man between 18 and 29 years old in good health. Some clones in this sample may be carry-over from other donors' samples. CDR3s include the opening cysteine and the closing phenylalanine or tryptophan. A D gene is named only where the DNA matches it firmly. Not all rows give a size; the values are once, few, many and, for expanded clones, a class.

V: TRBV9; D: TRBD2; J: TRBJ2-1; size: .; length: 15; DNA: TGTGCCAGCAGCGTAGGTGGGAGGGCCTACAATGAGCAGTTCTTC; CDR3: CASSVGGRAYNEQFF
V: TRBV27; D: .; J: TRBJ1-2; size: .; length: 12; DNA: TGTGCCAGCAGTGGGGACGGCTATGGCTACACCTTC; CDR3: CASSGDGYGYTF
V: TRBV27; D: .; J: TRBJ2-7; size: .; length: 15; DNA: TGTGCCAGCAGTTTCCCGGGGGCGTTTCCCCTCGAGCAGTACTTC; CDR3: CASSFPGAFPLEQYF
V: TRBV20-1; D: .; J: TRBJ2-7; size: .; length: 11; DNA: TGCAGTGCTAGAGAGGGCTACGAGCAGTACTTC; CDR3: CSAREGYEQYF
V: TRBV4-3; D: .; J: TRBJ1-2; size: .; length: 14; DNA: TGCGCCAGCAGCCAAAGGGGCGCCGGCTATGGCTACACCTTC; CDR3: CASSQRGAGYGYTF
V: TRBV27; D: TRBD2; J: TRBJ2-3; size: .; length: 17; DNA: TGTGCCAGCAGTTCCCCGGGACTAGCGGCCAGCACAGATACGCAGTATTTT; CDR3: CASSSPGLAASTDTQYF
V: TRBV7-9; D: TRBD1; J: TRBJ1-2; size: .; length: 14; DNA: TGTGCCAGCGGGCCCCCCGGGACAGGGGTTGGCTACACCTTC; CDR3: CASGPPGTGVGYTF
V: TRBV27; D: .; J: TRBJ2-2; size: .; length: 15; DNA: TGTGCCAGCAACTTCGCGGGCGGGAACACCGGGGAGCTGTTTTTT; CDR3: CASNFAGGNTGELFF
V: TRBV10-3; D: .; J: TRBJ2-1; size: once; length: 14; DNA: TGTGCCACCCTAGACACCCTTACTACGGGTGAGCAGTTCTTC; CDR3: CATLDTLTTGEQFF
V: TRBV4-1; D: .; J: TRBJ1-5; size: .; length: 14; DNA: TGCGCCAGCAGCCAATGGGCCCCGGACCAGCCCCAGCATTTT; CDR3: CASSQWAPDQPQHF
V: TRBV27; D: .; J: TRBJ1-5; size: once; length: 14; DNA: TGTGCCAGCAGTTTCGGAGGGGGGCTCCAGCCCCAGCATTTT; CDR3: CASSFGGGLQPQHF
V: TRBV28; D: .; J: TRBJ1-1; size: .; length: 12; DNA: TGTGCCAGCAGCGACAGCTTAGTTGGGGCTTTCTTT; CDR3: CASSDSLVGAFF
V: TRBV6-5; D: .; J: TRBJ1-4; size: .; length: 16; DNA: TGTGCCAGCAGTTACTCCAGGGGCGTTACTAATGAAAAACTGTTTTTT; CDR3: CASSYSRGVTNEKLFF
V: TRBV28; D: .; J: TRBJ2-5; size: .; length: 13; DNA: TGTGCCAGCAGTTTCAACGGAAAAGAGACCCAGTACTTC; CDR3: CASSFNGKETQYF
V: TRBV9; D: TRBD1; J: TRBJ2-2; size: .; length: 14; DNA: TGTGCCAGCAGCGCGGGACAGTTCACCGGGGAGCTGTTTTTT; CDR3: CASSAGQFTGELFF
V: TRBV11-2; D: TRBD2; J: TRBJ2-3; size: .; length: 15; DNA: TGTGCCAGCAGCGCATGGGCGGGAGGTACAGATACGCAGTATTTT; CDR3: CASSAWAGGTDTQYF
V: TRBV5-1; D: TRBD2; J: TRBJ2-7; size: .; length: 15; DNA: TGCGCCAGCACCATGACTAGCGGGAGTAATTACGAGCAGTACTTC; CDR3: CASTMTSGSNYEQYF
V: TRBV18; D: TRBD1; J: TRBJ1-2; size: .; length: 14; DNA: TGTGCCAGCTCACCACCGGAGGGGGCTTACGGCTACACCTTC; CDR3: CASSPPEGAYGYTF
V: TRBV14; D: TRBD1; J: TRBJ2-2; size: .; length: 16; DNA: TGTGCCAGCAGCTCCCGACAGGGGTTAGACACCGGGGAGCTGTTTTTT; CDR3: CASSSRQGLDTGELFF
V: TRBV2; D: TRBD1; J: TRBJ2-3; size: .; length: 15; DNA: TGTGCCAGCAGTGAAACCCCGACAGGGCCAGATACGCAGTATTTT; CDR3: CASSETPTGPDTQYF
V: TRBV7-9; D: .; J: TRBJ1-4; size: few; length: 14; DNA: TGTGCCAGCAGCGCCCGGAGGGGCAACGAAAAACTGTTTTTT; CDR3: CASSARRGNEKLFF
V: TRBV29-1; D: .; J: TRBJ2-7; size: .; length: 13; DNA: TGCAGCGTCTTAACTAGTAGCGGCTACGAGCAGTACTTC; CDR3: CSVLTSSGYEQYF
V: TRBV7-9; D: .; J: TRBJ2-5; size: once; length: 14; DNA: TGTGCCAGCAGCCCTCGTGGTGAGAGGGAGACCCAGTACTTC; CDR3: CASSPRGERETQYF
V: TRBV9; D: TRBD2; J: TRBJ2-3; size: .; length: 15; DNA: TGTGCCAGCAGCGGGCACGAGGGAGGGACAGATACGCAGTATTTT; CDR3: CASSGHEGGTDTQYF
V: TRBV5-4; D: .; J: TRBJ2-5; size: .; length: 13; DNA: TGTGCCAGCAGCTCCCCGGACCAAGAGACCCAGTACTTC; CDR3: CASSSPDQETQYF
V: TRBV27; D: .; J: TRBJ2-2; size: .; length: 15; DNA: TGTGCCAGCAATTTGAACGTAGGCGGTGCCGGGGAGCTGTTTTTT; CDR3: CASNLNVGGAGELFF
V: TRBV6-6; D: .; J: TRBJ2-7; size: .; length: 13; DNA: TGTGCCAGCAGTTACGACAGTACCTACGAGCAGTACTTC; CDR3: CASSYDSTYEQYF
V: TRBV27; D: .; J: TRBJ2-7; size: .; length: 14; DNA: TGTGCCAGCAGTTACGTTGGAATGGGCTACGAGCAGTACTTC; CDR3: CASSYVGMGYEQYF
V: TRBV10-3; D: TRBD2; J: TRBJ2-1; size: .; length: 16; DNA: TGTGCCATCAGTGAACTTAGCGGGAGCCTTGACAATGAGCAGTTCTTC; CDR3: CAISELSGSLDNEQFF
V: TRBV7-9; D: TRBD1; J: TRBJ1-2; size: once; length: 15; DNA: TGTGCCAGCAGCCTCCCCGGGACAGAAGAGCCTGGCTACACCTTC; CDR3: CASSLPGTEEPGYTF
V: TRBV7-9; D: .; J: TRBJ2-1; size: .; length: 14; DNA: TGTGCCAGCAGCTTCGGACCTTCCTACAATGAGCAGTTCTTC; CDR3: CASSFGPSYNEQFF
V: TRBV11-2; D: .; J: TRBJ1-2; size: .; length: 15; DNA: TGTGCCAGCAGCTTAGATCCACAGCCCAACTATGGCTACACCTTC; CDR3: CASSLDPQPNYGYTF
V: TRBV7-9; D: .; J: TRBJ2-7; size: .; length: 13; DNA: TGTGCCAGCAGCTTCAGCGGCTCCTACGAGCAGTACTTC; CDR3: CASSFSGSYEQYF
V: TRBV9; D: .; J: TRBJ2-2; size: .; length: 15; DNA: TGTGCCAGCAGCGTAGGAGGCAGTAACACCGGGGAGCTGTTTTTT; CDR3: CASSVGGSNTGELFF
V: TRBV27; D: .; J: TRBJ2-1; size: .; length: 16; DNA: TGTGCCAGCAGCTCCCTAGGGGACTGGGTCGACAATGAGCAGTTCTTC; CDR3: CASSSLGDWVDNEQFF
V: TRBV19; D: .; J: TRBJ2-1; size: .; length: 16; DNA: TGTGCCACCTCTTGGAAGAGGATTCCCTCCTACAATGAGCAGTTCTTC; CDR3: CATSWKRIPSYNEQFF
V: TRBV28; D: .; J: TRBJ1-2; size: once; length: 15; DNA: TGTGCCAGCAGTTTAAGGGAAAATGTTAACTATGGCTACACCTTC; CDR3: CASSLRENVNYGYTF
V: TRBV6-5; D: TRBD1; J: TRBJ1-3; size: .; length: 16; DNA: TGTGCCAGCAGTTACTCGGGGACAGGGGCTGGAAACACCATATATTTT; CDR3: CASSYSGTGAGNTIYF
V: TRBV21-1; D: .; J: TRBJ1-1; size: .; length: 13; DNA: TGTGCCAGCTACAGGGGGCGAAGAACTGAAGCTTTCTTT; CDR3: CASYRGRRTEAFF
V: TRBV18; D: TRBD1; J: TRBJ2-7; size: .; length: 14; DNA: TGTGCCAGCTCACCCGCAGGGGGCGGGTACGAGCAGTACTTC; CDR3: CASSPAGGGYEQYF
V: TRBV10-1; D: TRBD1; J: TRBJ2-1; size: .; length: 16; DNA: TGCGCCAGCAGTGAGTCTGGGACAGGGGACTTCGGTGAGCAGTTCTTC; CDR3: CASSESGTGDFGEQFF
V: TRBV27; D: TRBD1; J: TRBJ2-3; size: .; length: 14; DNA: TGTGCCAGCAGCTACAGGGGAGGCACAGATACGCAGTATTTT; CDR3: CASSYRGGTDTQYF
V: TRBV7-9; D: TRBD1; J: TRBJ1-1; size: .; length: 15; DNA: TGTGCCAGCAGCCCCCCGGCGACAGGGGAGGCTGAAGCTTTCTTT; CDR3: CASSPPATGEAEAFF
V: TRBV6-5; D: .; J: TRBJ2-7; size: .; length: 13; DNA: TGTGCCAGCAGTCCGGGTTTCTCCTACGAGCAGTACTTC; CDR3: CASSPGFSYEQYF
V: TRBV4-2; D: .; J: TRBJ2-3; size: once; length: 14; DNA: TGTGCCAGCAGCCCCCTCGGGAGTGGGGATACGCAGTATTTT; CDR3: CASSPLGSGDTQYF
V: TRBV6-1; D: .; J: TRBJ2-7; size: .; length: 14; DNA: TGTGCCAGCAGTGAATGGCAGGTTCCCTACGAGCAGTACTTC; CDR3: CASSEWQVPYEQYF
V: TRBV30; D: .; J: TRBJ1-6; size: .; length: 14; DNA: TGTGCCTGGAGCTATGGAGTCCGGAGTTCACCCCTCCACTTT; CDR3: CAWSYGVRSSPLHF